The T cell receptor (beta chain) described here comes from a study of shared clonotypes between healthy human individuals. Assay execution took place at the deep level. The authors distributed each subset's genomic DNA evenly over several immunoSEQ plates. In the sorted-subset replicate PCRs, 200 ng DNA, 30,000 or so T cell genomes, was used. Data came from immunoSEQ multiplex PCR; TCRdb stores just in-frame clones and leaves some out. The repertoire holds 2 million to 2.5 million clones, with 95% as singletons. Germline V gives CDR1 SNHLY, CDR2 FYNNEI. This CDR3 comprises 13 residues. Trimming left V 5 bases short and J 2 bases short, with 9 bases between. Details on this clone: The antigen is not known.

General study results and limits: Memory subsets had estimated richness that was generally smaller than that of naive subsets.

The rearrangement uses TRBV2 and TRBJ1-2; the D is unclear. This TCR was recovered from a man younger than 35 in good health. The sample consisted of naive CD4+ T cells sorted from blood. Subset defined: CD45RA+ positively selected. The CDR3 loop is CASSQDLNYGYTF. CDR3 nucleotides: TGTGCCAGCAGTCAGGACTTAAACTATGGCTACACCTTC.